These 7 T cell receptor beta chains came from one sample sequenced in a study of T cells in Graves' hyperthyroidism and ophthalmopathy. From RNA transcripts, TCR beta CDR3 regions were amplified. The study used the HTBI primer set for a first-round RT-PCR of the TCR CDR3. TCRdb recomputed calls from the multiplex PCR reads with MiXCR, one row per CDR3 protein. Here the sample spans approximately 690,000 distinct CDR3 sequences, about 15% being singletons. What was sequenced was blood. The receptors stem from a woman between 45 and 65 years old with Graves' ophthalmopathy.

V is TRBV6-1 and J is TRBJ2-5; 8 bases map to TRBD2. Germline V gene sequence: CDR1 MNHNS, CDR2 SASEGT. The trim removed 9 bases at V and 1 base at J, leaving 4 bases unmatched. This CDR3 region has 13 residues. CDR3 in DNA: TGTGCCAGTTGTACTAGCGGCCAAGAGACCCAGTACTTC. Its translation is CASCTSGQETQYF.

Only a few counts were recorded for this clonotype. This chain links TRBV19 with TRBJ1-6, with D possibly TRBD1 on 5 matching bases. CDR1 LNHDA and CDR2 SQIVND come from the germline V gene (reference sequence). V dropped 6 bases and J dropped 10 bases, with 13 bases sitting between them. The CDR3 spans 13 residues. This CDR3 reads CASSIGRDSPLHF. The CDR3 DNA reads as TGTGCCAGTAGCATTGGCAGGGACTCACCCCTCCACTTT.

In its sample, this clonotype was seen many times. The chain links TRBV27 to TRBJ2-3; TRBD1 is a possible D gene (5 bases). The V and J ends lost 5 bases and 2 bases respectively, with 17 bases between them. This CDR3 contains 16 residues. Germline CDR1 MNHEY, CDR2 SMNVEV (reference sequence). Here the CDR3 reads CASSPPWGGHTDTQYF. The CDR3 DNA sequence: TGTGCCAGCAGTCCCCCCTGGGGCGGACACACAGATACGCAGTATTTT.

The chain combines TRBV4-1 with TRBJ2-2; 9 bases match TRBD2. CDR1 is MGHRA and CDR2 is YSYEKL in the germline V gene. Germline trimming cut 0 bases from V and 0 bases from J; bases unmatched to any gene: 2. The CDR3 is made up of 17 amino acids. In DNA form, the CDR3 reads TGCGCCAGCAGCCAAGATATAGCGGGAGCGAACACCGGGGAGCTGTTTTTT. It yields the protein CASSQDIAGANTGELFF.

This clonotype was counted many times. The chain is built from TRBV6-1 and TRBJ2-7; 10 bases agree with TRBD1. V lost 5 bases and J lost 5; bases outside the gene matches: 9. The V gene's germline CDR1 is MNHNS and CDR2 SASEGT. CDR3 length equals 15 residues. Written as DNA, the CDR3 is TGTGCCAGCAGTTGGCTAGGGGACAGGGGCAACGAGCAGTACTTC. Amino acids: CASSWLGDRGNEQYF.

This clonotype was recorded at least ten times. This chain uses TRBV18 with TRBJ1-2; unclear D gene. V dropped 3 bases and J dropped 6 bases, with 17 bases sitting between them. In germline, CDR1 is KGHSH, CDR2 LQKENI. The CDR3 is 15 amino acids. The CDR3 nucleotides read TGTGCCAGCTCACCGAAGGCTCTCCCTGATCATGGCTACACCTTC. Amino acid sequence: CASSPKALPDHGYTF.

CDR3 residues: CAGTRSGELFF. The CDR3 DNA reads TGTGCCGGGACTAGGAGCGGGGAGCTGTTTTTT. The V gene is TRBV2, the J gene TRBJ2-2, with 8 positions matching TRBD2. Germline assignment: CDR1 SNHLY and CDR2 FYNNEI. The trim removed 11 bases at V and 7 bases at J, leaving 3 bases unmatched. The CDR3 has 11 residues.